The next 14 T cell receptor beta chains were all read from a single sample in a study of T-cell reconstitution after alpha-beta-depleted transplantation in children. The authors prepared the TCRbeta library with unique molecular identifiers. TCRdb re-called the PCR reads with MiXCR, one entry per CDR3 protein. The repertoire holds about 900,000 distinct CDR3 sequences, with about 26% as singletons. This specimen consisted of PBMCs, mostly from graft donor cells, obtained 360 days after TCRalphabeta/CD19-depleted stem cell transplant. All receptors come from a boy in the first two years of life who had a stem cell transplant for SCID, so the T cells may come from the graft donor.

The chain recombines TRBV12-3 or TRBV12-4 with TRBJ2-7; no clear D gene. V shed 6 bases and J shed 5 bases, with 17 bases lying between them. CDR3 length equals 14 residues. The CDR3 protein is CASRRRLKDDEQYF. The CDR3 nucleotides are TGTGCCAGCAGGCGTAGACTCAAAGACGACGAGCAGTACTTC.

This chain joins TRBV29-1 and TRBJ1-2; the D is unclear. Per germline, CDR1 SQVTM and CDR2 ANQGSEA. V was clipped by 8 bases and J by 1 base, with 11 bases between them. The CDR3 is made up of 12 amino acids. The CDR3 DNA is TGCAGCCCGTACAGCGTTAACTATGGCTACACCTTC. Its protein product is CSPYSVNYGYTF.

The chain is built from TRBV4-2 and TRBJ2-1; 7 bases align to TRBD2. Germline-derived CDR1 and CDR2 are LGHNA and YNFKEQ. Unmatched junction bases numbered 8, after V lost 1 base and J lost 5 bases. CDR3 size: 16 residues. The DNA of the CDR3 is TGTGCCAGCAGCCAAGTTCTGCGGGGGAACCACAATGAGCAGTTCTTC. This sequence encodes CASSQVLRGNHNEQFF.

The chain employs TRBV5-6 and TRBJ2-5; 9 nucleotides line up with TRBD2. The CDR3 extends over 16 amino acids. The J segment lost 1 base and the V segment lost 2 bases, leaving 6 bases of the junction unmatched. The V gene's germline CDR1 is SGHDT and CDR2 YYEEEE. CDR3 nucleotides: TGTGCCAGCAGCTTCCCGGCGGGAGGGGTCCAAGAGACCCAGTACTTC. As protein: CASSFPAGGVQETQYF.

The chain combines TRBV12-3 or TRBV12-4 with TRBJ2-2, with a tentative D call TRBD1 (5 bases). The CDR3 runs 15 residues. The ends were cut back, 6 bases at V and 7 bases at J, with 18 bases in the middle. The CDR3 loop is CASRGLGRASGELFF. DNA of the CDR3: TGTGCCAGCAGGGGCCTGGGCAGGGCTAGCGGGGAGCTGTTTTTT.

This clonotype occurred a few times. V usage is TRBV5-1 and J usage is TRBJ2-3, with 7 bases matching TRBD2. The V and J ends lost 0 bases and 6 bases, in that order; junction bases with no gene match: 7. CDR1 is SGHRS and CDR2 is YFSETQ in the germline V gene. The CDR3 loop spans 15 amino acids. DNA for the CDR3: TGCGCCAGCAGCTTGGAGCCTGGGGGGGTCGATACGCAGTATTTT. Amino acid sequence: CASSLEPGGVDTQYF.

The V gene is TRBV20-1, the J gene TRBJ2-5, with TRBD1 matching 8 bases. J was trimmed by 3 bases and V by 1 base; bases with no gene match: 4. The CDR3 sequence is 14 residues long. From germline, CDR1 is DFQATT and CDR2 SNEGSKA (reference sequence). The CDR3 region has the DNA TGCAGTGCTAGAGCTCGACAGGGGAAAGAGACCCAGTACTTC. Protein: CSARARQGKETQYF.

This clonotype came up a few times. The chain couples TRBV5-5 to TRBJ2-5; possibly TRBD2 for D (6 bases). The CDR3 is 16 amino acids. Germline CDR1 reads SGHKS; CDR2 reads YYEKEE (reference sequence). V was cut by 6 bases and J by 2 bases, with 20 bases left in between. For the CDR3, the DNA is TGTGCCAGCACCTCCCCACTCACCGCGGGACAAGAGACCCAGTACTTC. Translated: CASTSPLTAGQETQYF. Together with reference TRBV5-5 and TRBJ2-5, the CDR3 gives the full variable domain: DAGVTQSPTHLIKTRGQQVTLRCSPISGHKSVSWYQQVLGQGPQFIFQYYEKEERGRGNFPDRFSARQFPNYSSELNVNALLLGDSALYLCASTSPLTAGQETQYFGPGTRLLVL.

This clonotype was seen more than once but under ten times. The chain links TRBV28 to TRBJ2-1, with TRBD1 matching over 9 bases. Germline V gene data show CDR1 as MDHEN and CDR2 as SYDVKM. V lost 2 bases to trimming and J lost 5 bases; unmatched junction nucleotides: 7. CDR3 length: 16 residues. This CDR3 reads CASSLIGDRVNNEQFF. The CDR3 DNA reads TGTGCCAGCAGTTTAATCGGGGACAGGGTCAACAATGAGCAGTTCTTC.

The CDR3 loop reads CASSQDPGTGLAKNIQYF. CDR3 bases: TGCGCCAGCAGCCAAGATCCCGGGACAGGACTAGCCAAAAACATTCAGTACTTC. The chain links TRBV4-1 to TRBJ2-4; 8 bases fit TRBD1. With 0 bases clipped from V and 0 bases from J, the junction kept 7 bases outside the gene matches. Germline CDR1 reads MGHRA; CDR2 reads YSYEKL. The CDR3 runs to 18 residues.

This clonotype has just a few counts. This chain uses TRBV15 with TRBJ2-4, with 7 nucleotides matching TRBD1. The CDR3 has 13 amino acids. The J segment lost 4 bases and the V segment lost 5 bases, leaving 2 bases of the junction unmatched. Looked up from germline, CDR1 is LNHNV and CDR2 is YYDKDF (reference sequence). The CDR3, as DNA: TGTGCCACCAGCCCCAGGGGGAAAAACATTCAGTACTTC. Protein product: CATSPRGKNIQYF. The variable domain in full, completed from reference TRBV15 and TRBJ2-4, reads DAMVIQNPRYQVTQFGKPVTLSCSQTLNHNVMYWYQQKSSQAPKLLFHYYDKDFNNEADTPDNFQSRRPNTSFCFLDIRSPGLGDTAMYLCATSPRGKNIQYFGAGTRLSVL.

This chain uses TRBV5-1 with TRBJ2-3, with D tentatively TRBD2 (6 bases). The CDR3 consists of 15 residues. Germline loops: CDR1 SGHRS, CDR2 YFSETQ. The V and J ends lost 4 bases and 2 bases respectively, with 14 bases between them. The CDR3 sequence is CASSNRGTNTDTQYF. The CDR3 DNA reads as TGCGCCAGCAGCAATCGGGGGACCAACACAGATACGCAGTATTTT. Drawing the rest from reference TRBV5-1 and TRBJ2-3, the complete variable domain is KAGVTQTPRYLIKTRGQQVTLSCSPISGHRSVSWYQQTPGQGLQFLFEYFSETQRNKGNFPGRFSGRQFSNSRSEMNVSTLELGDSALYLCASSNRGTNTDTQYFGPGTRLTVL.

The gene calls are TRBV5-1 and TRBJ2-3; no definite D call. This CDR3 is built from 14 residues. Germline assignment: CDR1 SGHRS and CDR2 YFSETQ. Trimming stripped 2 bases from V and 0 bases from J, with 7 bases between. This CDR3 reads CASSFGRSTDTQYF. CDR3 DNA sequence: TGCGCCAGCAGCTTCGGGCGAAGCACAGATACGCAGTATTTT.

V gene TRBV10-1 combines with J gene TRBJ1-5, with 9 bases fitting TRBD1. After removal of 0 bases from V and 5 bases from J, the junction contained 17 bases not matched to a gene. Germline V gene data show CDR1 as WNHNN and CDR2 as SYGVQD (reference sequence). There are 20 residues in the CDR3. The CDR3 DNA reads as TGCGCCAGCAGTGAGTCGCGTCGACCAAGTGGGACAGGGTATTATCAGCCCCAGCATTTT. Residues: CASSESRRPSGTGYYQPQHF.